One sample yielded the 31 T cell receptor beta chains listed below, sequenced in a study of CD8+ T cells in alopecia areata. Extraction of RNA preceded its reverse transcription into cDNA, which served as the sequencing template. Only in-frame clones appear in the TCRdb table, and some are missing; sequencing was by immunoSEQ multiplex PCR. The sample records about 69,000 clones, roughly 61% being singletons. The sequencing used CD8+ T cells sorted from blood, collected at week 0. All receptors come from a human donor with alopecia areata.

This clone has only one observation. This CDR3 reads CASSLTRVITGELFF. CDR3 nucleotide sequence: TGCGCCAGCAGCTTGACCAGGGTAATCACCGGGGAGCTGTTTTTT. The genes are TRBV5-1 and TRBJ2-2; possible D gene TRBD1, 5 bases. Between the trimmed V and J ends, which lost 1 base and 4 bases, there was a span of 11 bases. Looked up from germline, CDR1 is SGHRS and CDR2 is YFSETQ. The CDR3 length is 15 residues.

The chain links TRBV27 to TRBJ2-3; the match to TRBD1 covers 10 bases. This CDR3 is 16 amino acids long. V shed 5 bases and J 4 bases; nucleotides not matched to a gene: 9. The V gene's germline CDR1 is MNHEY and CDR2 SMNVEV (reference sequence). Written as DNA, the CDR3 is TGTGCCAGCAGTCATGCGACAGGGGGCGCGGCAGATACGCAGTATTTT. This encodes CASSHATGGAADTQYF.

This clone was detected only a few times. The J gene is TRBJ2-7, the V gene TRBV2; 7 nucleotides agree with TRBD1. CDR1 is SNHLY and CDR2 is FYNNEI in the germline V gene. V lost 2 bases to trimming and J lost 2 bases; unmatched junction nucleotides: 6. This CDR3 is 15 amino acids long. Here the CDR3 reads CASSETWTGTYEQYF. The CDR3 nucleotides read TGTGCCAGCAGTGAAACCTGGACAGGCACCTACGAGCAGTACTTC.

V gene TRBV7-6 combines with J gene TRBJ2-7; D gene uncertain. There are 13 residues in the CDR3. The germline CDR1 and CDR2 sequences are SGHVS and FNYEAQ. V dropped 0 bases and J dropped 5 bases, with 8 bases sitting between them. For the CDR3, the DNA is TGTGCCAGCAGCTTAGCCCGGACCAACGAGCAGTACTTC. As protein: CASSLARTNEQYF.

The J gene is TRBJ2-5, the V gene TRBV27; D unresolved. Trimming took 6 bases from V and 2 from J, leaving 4 bases between them. Germline loops: CDR1 MNHEY, CDR2 SMNVEV (reference sequence). The CDR3 covers 11 residues. CDR3 in amino acids: CASRFQETQYF. The CDR3 DNA sequence: TGTGCCAGCAGATTTCAAGAGACCCAGTACTTC.

This sequence joins TRBV6-5 and TRBJ1-4, with 9 bases aligning to TRBD1. CDR1 MNHEY and CDR2 SVGAGI come from the germline V gene. CDR3 size: 14 residues. V shed 5 bases, J shed 7 bases, and the junction held 5 bases outside the gene matches. The CDR3 nucleotides read TGTGCCAGCAGTCTCCGGGACAGGGTTGAAAAACTGTTTTTT. Translation gives CASSLRDRVEKLFF.

Here the CDR3 DNA reads TGTGCCAGCAGTTTATCAGGGTCCTTACCGGAGACCCAGTACTTC. Translation gives CASSLSGSLPETQYF. This rearrangement joins TRBV27 to TRBJ2-5; D not resolved. Germline CDR1 is MNHEY and CDR2 is SMNVEV (reference sequence). The germline V and J ends were trimmed by 0 bases and 5 bases, with 13 bases remaining between them. The CDR3 consists of 15 residues.

The chain couples TRBV4-1 to TRBJ1-6, with 8 positions matching TRBD1. With V trimmed by 4 bases and J by 8 bases, 4 bases remained unmatched. This CDR3 has 14 residues. In germline, CDR1 is MGHRA, CDR2 YSYEKL. In DNA form, the CDR3 reads TGCGCCAGCAGCCGGGACAGGTTTGATTCACCCCTCCACTTT. This sequence encodes CASSRDRFDSPLHF.

V gene TRBV7-8 combines with J gene TRBJ1-5, with 10 bases identical to TRBD1. From germline, CDR1 is SGHVS and CDR2 FQNEAQ. V trimming: 5 bases; J trimming: 4 bases; junction bases outside the gene matches: 8. CDR3 length: 16 amino acids. The CDR3 sequence: CASSPRGQGWNQPQHF. CDR3 in DNA: TGTGCCAGCAGCCCGAGGGGACAGGGGTGGAATCAGCCCCAGCATTTT.

The V gene is TRBV13, the J gene TRBJ1-1; D is perhaps TRBD1 (5 bases). V was cut by 4 bases and J by 3 bases, with 9 bases left in between. Germline assignment: CDR1 PRHDT and CDR2 FYEKMQ (reference sequence). The CDR3 is 13 amino acids. CDR3 sequence: CASSSRVDTEAFF. The DNA of the CDR3 is TGTGCCAGCAGCTCCAGGGTTGACACTGAAGCTTTCTTT. The full variable domain, its missing parts supplied by reference TRBV13 and TRBJ1-1, is AAGVIQSPRHLIKEKRETATLKCYPIPRHDTVYWYQQGPGQDPQFLISFYEKMQSDKGSIPDRFSAQQFSDYHSELNMSSLELGDSALYFCASSSRVDTEAFFGQGTRLTVV.

As DNA, the CDR3 is TGCGCCAGCAGCCAAGAGCCTAGCGGGGGGGCCGGGGAGCTGTTTTTT. Amino acids: CASSQEPSGGAGELFF. The rearrangement links TRBV4-3 to TRBJ2-2; TRBD2 aligns across 12 bases. CDR3 length: 16 amino acids. CDR1 is LGHNA, CDR2 YSLEER, per germline. The V and J ends lost 0 bases and 6 bases, in that order; junction bases with no gene match: 2.

This clone was seen just once. J is TRBJ1-1 and V is TRBV11-3; D remains ambiguous. The CDR3 loop spans 13 amino acids. Between the trimmed V and J ends, which lost 0 bases and 4 bases, there was a span of 6 bases. From germline, CDR1 is SGHNT and CDR2 YENEEA. The CDR3 DNA reads as TGTGCCAGCAGCTTAGAGAGAGCCACTGAAGCTTTCTTT. Its protein is CASSLERATEAFF.

This clone appeared a single time. The chain recombines TRBV27 with TRBJ1-2, with TRBD1 identical over 7 bases. CDR3 size: 17 residues. The junction had 15 bases not matched to a gene; V was cut back by 4 bases and J by 4 bases. Germline loops: CDR1 MNHEY, CDR2 SMNVEV (reference sequence). CDR3 DNA: TGTGCCAGCAGTTCCACCCCCAACCCGACAGGGCCCTATGGCTACACCTTC. Its protein is CASSSTPNPTGPYGYTF.

This clone has more than one count but fewer than ten. V gene TRBV6-4 combines with J gene TRBJ2-1; no clear D. With 5 bases removed from V and 4 bases from J, the gap between germline ends came to 9 bases. From germline, CDR1 is MRHNA and CDR2 SNTAGT. This CDR3 contains 13 residues. DNA for the CDR3: TGTGCCAGCAGTTTGACCTCTTACAATGAGCAGTTCTTC. Translated: CASSLTSYNEQFF.

V gene TRBV4-1 combines with J gene TRBJ2-1, with D perhaps TRBD1 or TRBD2 (5 bases each). Germline CDR1 reads MGHRA; CDR2 reads YSYEKL. Trimming removed 3 bases at V and 9 bases at J, with 9 bases between. The CDR3 totals 12 residues. CDR3 amino acids: CASSHDSGEQFF. The CDR3 DNA is TGCGCCAGCAGCCATGACAGCGGTGAGCAGTTCTTC.

Only a few counts were recorded for this clone. The chain combines TRBV19 with TRBJ1-2; D uncertain. Germline V CDR1 and CDR2: LNHDA, SQIVND (reference sequence). The CDR3 covers 11 residues. The V gene lost 6 bases and the J gene lost 6 bases, with 8 bases spanning the gap. CDR3 nucleotides: TGTGCCAGTAGCCTAAACGATGGCTACACCTTC. It is translated as CASSLNDGYTF.

The V call is TRBV7-9, the J call TRBJ2-5; 10 bases agree with TRBD1. The V segment lost 4 bases and the J segment 4 bases; nucleotides outside the gene matches: 12. The CDR3 sequence is 17 residues long. The V gene's germline CDR1 is SEHNR and CDR2 FQNEAQ (reference sequence). The CDR3 here is CASSSNLRDRGGETQYF. CDR3 sequence (DNA): TGTGCCAGCAGCTCCAACCTCCGGGACAGGGGAGGAGAGACCCAGTACTTC.

V gene TRBV30 combines with J gene TRBJ1-5; D not resolved. The CDR3 covers 13 residues. Germline CDR1 and CDR2: GTSNPN and SVGIG (reference sequence). V dropped 0 bases and J dropped 4 bases, with 7 bases sitting between them. This CDR3 reads CAWSVGENQPQHF. DNA for the CDR3: TGTGCCTGGAGTGTAGGAGAGAATCAGCCCCAGCATTTT.

The rearrangement uses TRBV27 and TRBJ2-5; perhaps TRBD2 as D (5 bases). Between the trimmed V and J ends, which lost 3 bases and 1 base, there was a span of 12 bases. From germline, CDR1 is MNHEY and CDR2 SMNVEV (reference sequence). The CDR3 covers 15 residues. The CDR3: CASSFRGYPQETQYF. CDR3 nucleotide sequence: TGTGCCAGCAGTTTTCGAGGGTATCCCCAAGAGACCCAGTACTTC.

The chain has TRBV27 and TRBJ1-5; the match to TRBD1 covers 10 bases. Per germline, CDR1 MNHEY and CDR2 SMNVEV (reference sequence). This CDR3 comprises 16 residues. V trimming: 2 bases; J trimming: 7 bases; junction bases outside the gene matches: 8. CDR3 in amino acids: CASSLRGPGQGQPQHF. The CDR3, as DNA: TGTGCCAGCAGTTTAAGGGGACCGGGACAGGGGCAGCCCCAGCATTTT.

This clone has more than one count but fewer than ten. The V gene is TRBV28, the J gene TRBJ2-7; possible D gene TRBD1, 6 bases. V was cut by 5 bases and J by 2 bases, with 16 bases left in between. From germline, CDR1 is MDHEN and CDR2 SYDVKM. The CDR3 covers 15 residues. CDR3 sequence: CASSDSGTTPYEQYF. DNA for the CDR3: TGTGCCAGCAGTGACTCCGGGACAACCCCCTACGAGCAGTACTTC.

The rearrangement joins TRBV7-9 to TRBJ2-2, with D possibly TRBD2 on 6 matching bases. The CDR3 has 19 amino acids. Germline V CDR1 and CDR2: SEHNR, FQNEAQ (reference sequence). With 2 bases removed from V and 5 bases from J, the gap between germline ends came to 24 bases. CDR3 sequence reads: CASSLRISPGAGGTGELFF. CDR3 sequence (DNA): TGTGCCAGCAGCTTACGAATTAGTCCGGGAGCTGGGGGGACCGGGGAGCTGTTTTTT.

The V and J genes are TRBV5-1 and TRBJ1-1; 8 bases fit TRBD1. The CDR3 runs to 15 residues. V shed 3 bases, J shed 1 base, and the junction held 5 bases outside the gene matches. CDR1 and CDR2 from the germline V gene are SGHRS and YFSETQ. CDR3 DNA: TGCGCCAGCAGCTCGGGGACAGGACGGAACACTGAAGCTTTCTTT. Translating it yields CASSSGTGRNTEAFF.

The J gene is TRBJ1-2, the V gene TRBV30; no firm D call. V lost 2 bases and J lost 0, with 7 bases in between. Germline CDR1 and CDR2: GTSNPN and SVGIG (reference sequence). The CDR3 length is 13 residues. CDR3 sequence reads: CAWSNSPNYGYTF. Here the CDR3 DNA reads TGTGCCTGGAGTAATAGTCCTAACTATGGCTACACCTTC.

The table lists this clone with a few counts. The V gene is TRBV4-1, the J gene TRBJ1-5; 8 bases map to TRBD1. CDR1 MGHRA and CDR2 YSYEKL come from the germline V gene. The trim removed 4 bases at V and 9 bases at J, leaving 8 bases unmatched. This CDR3 comprises 14 residues. The CDR3, as DNA: TGCGCCAGCAGCCCAGACAGGGGTCAATGGCCCCAGCATTTT. The encoded protein is CASSPDRGQWPQHF.

V is TRBV7-9 and J is TRBJ2-1; D is perhaps TRBD2 (6 bases). CDR3 length: 16 residues. Trimming left V 3 bases short and J 3 bases short, with 15 bases between. Germline loops: CDR1 SEHNR, CDR2 FQNEAQ (reference sequence). The CDR3 DNA reads as TGTGCCAGCAGCTTTTTCCGCGGGATGATCTACAATGAGCAGTTCTTC. Translating it yields CASSFFRGMIYNEQFF.

As to this clone: Other DNA sequences in the same sample also yield this CDR3. The chain combines TRBV5-1 with TRBJ1-1; perhaps TRBD1 as D (5 bases). CDR3 length: 15 residues. Trimming stripped 4 bases from V and 1 base from J, with 14 bases between. CDR1 and CDR2 (germline): SGHRS, YFSETQ. CDR3 region: CASSLSGQGNTEAFF. In DNA form, the CDR3 reads TGCGCCAGCAGCCTCTCCGGGCAGGGGAACACTGAAGCTTTCTTT.

This chain joins TRBV29-1 and TRBJ2-5, with 12 bases lining up with TRBD2. Per germline, CDR1 SQVTM and CDR2 ANQGSEA. Trimming took 4 bases from V and 2 from J; bases not matched to a gene: 5. The CDR3 loop spans 15 amino acids. The CDR3 nucleotides read TGCAGCGTTGCCGGGACTAGCGGGTTTCAAGAGACCCAGTACTTC. It specifies CSVAGTSGFQETQYF. Drawing the rest from reference TRBV29-1 and TRBJ2-5, the complete variable domain is SAVISQKPSRDICQRGTSLTIQCQVDSQVTMMFWYRQQPGQSLTLIATANQGSEATYESGFVIDKFPISRPNLTFSTLTVSNMSPEDSSIYLCSVAGTSGFQETQYFGPGTRLLVL.

J is TRBJ1-3 and V is TRBV29-1, with TRBD1 as a possible D gene (6 bases). CDR1 and CDR2 (germline): SQVTM, ANQGSEA. V lost 6 bases, J lost 1 base, and 10 bases lay in between. The CDR3 has 13 amino acids. This CDR3 reads CSVYRESGNTIYF. In DNA form, the CDR3 reads TGCAGCGTCTACAGGGAGTCTGGAAACACCATATATTTT.

The chain uses TRBV5-4 and TRBJ1-2; D gene unclear. The germline V and J ends were trimmed by 4 bases and 1 base, with 8 bases remaining between them. This CDR3 has 13 residues. The germline V gene encodes CDR1 SGHNT and CDR2 YYREEE (reference sequence). The CDR3 DNA reads TGTGCCAGCAGCGGGAGAGATAACTATGGCTACACCTTC. Its protein is CASSGRDNYGYTF.

V is TRBV9 and J is TRBJ1-2; no clear D. CDR1 is SGDLS and CDR2 is YYNGEE in the germline V gene. The CDR3 loop spans 18 amino acids. V was pared by 0 bases and J by 3 bases, with 21 bases between. The CDR3 DNA sequence: TGTGCCAGCAGCGTAGTAAACAGTATTAGGTTGGGCGACTATGGCTACACCTTC. It specifies CASSVVNSIRLGDYGYTF.